This TCR beta chain comes out of a study of T cell responses to AZD1222 COVID-19 vaccine. Study results and caveats: Per reports, nearly half of all spike-specific TCRs target regions that are unmutated in variants. The donors showed a predominance of white British ancestry and of females, with possible underestimation of clonal diversity. Only after the peak T cell response were repertoires sampled. Across the whole spike, CD4 TCRs peaked at regions 160-218 and 743-854.

CDR1 is SEHNR, CDR2 FQNEAQ, per germline (reference sequence). After removal of 5 bases from V and 4 bases from J, the junction contained 9 bases not matched to a gene. This CDR3 is built from 15 residues. Clones were sequenced by immunoSEQ multiplex PCR, and TCRdb holds only the in-frame ones, with some missing. The sample consists of around 140,000 clones, 89% of them appearing once. The count of this clone is one. Its antigen is still unknown. This specimen was peripheral blood, taken on day 0 of AZD1222 vaccination. The rearrangement joins TRBV7-9 to TRBJ1-1, with 8 bases aligning to TRBD1. The receptor was isolated from an adult in good health. The CDR3 DNA reads TGTGCCAGCAGCGACCCTCAGGGGGCGCGCACTGAAGCTTTCTTT. Its protein is CASSDPQGARTEAFF. Variable domain in full (rest from reference TRBV7-9 and TRBJ1-1): DTGVSQNPRHKITKRGQNVTFRCDPISEHNRLYWYRQTLGQGPEFLTYFQNEAQLEKSRLLSDRFSAERPKGSFSTLEIQRTEQGDSAMYLCASSDPQGARTEAFFGQGTRLTVV.